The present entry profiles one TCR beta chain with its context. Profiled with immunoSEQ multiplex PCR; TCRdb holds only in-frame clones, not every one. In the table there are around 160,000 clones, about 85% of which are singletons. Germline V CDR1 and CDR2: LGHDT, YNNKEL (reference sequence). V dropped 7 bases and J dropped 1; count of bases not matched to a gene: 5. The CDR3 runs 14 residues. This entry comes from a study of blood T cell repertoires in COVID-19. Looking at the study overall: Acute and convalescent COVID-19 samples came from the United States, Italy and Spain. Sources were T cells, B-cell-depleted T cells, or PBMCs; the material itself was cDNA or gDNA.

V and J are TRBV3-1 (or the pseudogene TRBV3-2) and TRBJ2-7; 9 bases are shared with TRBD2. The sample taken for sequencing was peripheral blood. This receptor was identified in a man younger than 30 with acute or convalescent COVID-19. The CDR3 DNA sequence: TGTGCCAGCACCCATAGCGGGGGTTCCTACGAGCAGTACTTC. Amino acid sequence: CASTHSGGSYEQYF.